The next 16 T cell receptor beta chains were all read from a single sample in a study of T cell repertoires in cytomegalovirus infection. Antigen specificity for these receptors is unknown. Each CDR3 protein gets one entry after TCRdb re-called the reads with MiXCR. The sample holds about 570,000 distinct CDR3 sequences, roughly 42% seen once. The material sequenced was cultured PBMCs, taken from culture after CMV antigen stimulation. The receptors were gathered from a human donor in good health (CMV status not recorded). Some clones in this sample may be carry-over from other donors' samples.

V usage is TRBV6-2 or TRBV6-3 and J usage is TRBJ2-4; D may be TRBD1 or TRBD2 (5 bases each). CDR1 MNHEY and CDR2 SVGEGT come from the germline V gene. This CDR3 has 14 residues. Trimming removed 5 bases at V and 7 bases at J, with 15 bases between. Here the CDR3 DNA reads TGTGCCAGCAGTCCCACGAGGGGACCGAACATTCAGTACTTC. Its protein product is CASSPTRGPNIQYF.

This clonotype was seen just once. The chain combines TRBV19 with TRBJ2-1; 8 nucleotides align to TRBD2. The CDR3 contains 18 residues. CDR1 LNHDA and CDR2 SQIVND come from the germline V gene (reference sequence). V shed 5 bases and J 4 bases; nucleotides not matched to a gene: 16. CDR3 residues: CASSATSWAGGGYNEQFF. The CDR3, as DNA: TGTGCCAGTAGTGCGACTAGCTGGGCGGGAGGTGGGTACAATGAGCAGTTCTTC.

As DNA, the CDR3 is TGTGCCAGCAGTATAGGGGTCGCCTACAATGAGCAGTTCTTC. Encoded protein: CASSIGVAYNEQFF. J is TRBJ2-1 and V is TRBV12-3 or TRBV12-4; D possibly corresponds to TRBD1 (5 bases). The CDR3 extends over 14 amino acids. Trimming stripped 5 bases from V and 2 bases from J, with 10 bases between.

This sequence joins TRBV7-2 and TRBJ2-3; weak D call: TRBD2 (5 bases). The germline V and J ends were trimmed by 2 bases and 5 bases, with 20 bases remaining between them. The germline CDR1 and CDR2 sequences are SGHTA and FQGNSA. This CDR3 region has 17 residues. DNA of the CDR3: TGTGCCAGCAGCTTAAGGGCTAGCTTTGTCCGACGAGATACGCAGTATTTT. As protein: CASSLRASFVRRDTQYF.

This clonotype was recorded a few times. The V and J genes are TRBV6-1 and TRBJ2-7; unclear D gene. There are 14 residues in the CDR3. V shed 7 bases and J shed 5 bases, with 18 bases lying between them. From germline, CDR1 is MNHNS and CDR2 SASEGT. CDR3 bases: TGTGCCAGCACCCCCCGCCCCAGTCGCGACGAGCAGTACTTC. Its protein is CASTPRPSRDEQYF.

V usage is TRBV11-2 and J usage is TRBJ1-5, with unresolved D. Germline CDR1 is SGHAT and CDR2 is FQNNGV. Trimming took 3 bases from V and 4 from J, leaving 10 bases between them. The CDR3 consists of 14 residues. The CDR3 region has the DNA TGTGCCAGCAGCTTCGGGCAGAAAAATCAGCCCCAGCATTTT. This codes for CASSFGQKNQPQHF. Based on the CDR3 plus reference TRBV11-2 and TRBJ1-5, the full variable domain is EAGVAQSPRYKIIEKRQSVAFWCNPISGHATLYWYQQILGQGPKLLIQFQNNGVVDDSQLPKDRFSAERLKGVDSTLKIQPAKLEDSAVYLCASSFGQKNQPQHFGDGTRLSIL.

The DNA for the CDR3 is TGTGCCAGCAGTTACGGGCTCCCCCACACCGGGGAGCTGTTTTTT. Protein: CASSYGLPHTGELFF. The chain employs TRBV6-5 and TRBJ2-2; D remains unclear. The CDR3 has 15 residues. V lost 2 bases to trimming and J lost 3 bases, with 10 bases between them. The germline V gene encodes CDR1 MNHEY and CDR2 SVGAGI.

This clonotype was counted between two and nine times. The chain joins TRBV7-2 to TRBJ2-6; D gene ambiguous. V lost 3 bases, J lost 3 bases, and 3 bases lay in between. Germline V gene data show CDR1 as SGHTA and CDR2 as FQGNSA. The CDR3 runs to 13 residues. Here the CDR3 reads CASSFLGANVLTF. The CDR3 region has the DNA TGTGCCAGCAGCTTTCTTGGGGCCAACGTCCTGACTTTC.

The rearrangement joins TRBV20-1 to TRBJ2-3; no definite D call. The CDR3 runs to 11 residues. V was pared by 3 bases and J by 7 bases, with 8 bases between. Germline V gene lookup returns CDR1 DFQATT and CDR2 SNEGSKA (reference sequence). The CDR3, as DNA: TGCAGTGCTAGTTTTGGCCATACGCAGTATTTT. It codes for CSASFGHTQYF.

This clonotype showed up just a few times. V and J are TRBV11-2 and TRBJ2-5; a weak D match, TRBD1 (5 bases). Deletions cut 1 base from V and 5 bases from J, with 14 bases between. CDR3 size: 15 residues. CDR1 and CDR2 (germline): SGHAT, FQNNGV. Here the CDR3 DNA reads TGTGCCAGCAGCTTAGCCGACAGTTTGGTGGAGACCCAGTACTTC. It encodes CASSLADSLVETQYF.

This clonotype was picked up a small number of times. J is TRBJ2-5 and V is TRBV6-1; 7 positions match TRBD2. Trimming cost V 0 bases and J 5 bases; bases outside gene matches: 15. The germline V gene has CDR1 MNHNS and CDR2 SASEGT. The CDR3 length is 18 residues. CDR3 amino acids: CASSEAFASGIRVETQYF. DNA of the CDR3: TGTGCCAGCAGTGAAGCGTTTGCTAGCGGCATAAGGGTGGAGACCCAGTACTTC.

This clonotype appeared a few times. In nucleotides, the CDR3 is TGTGCCAGCAGCCCCCGGGACACTAGAACGACTGAAGCTTTCTTT. Protein: CASSPRDTRTTEAFF. The rearrangement joins TRBV7-3 to TRBJ1-1, with a possible D match to TRBD1 (6 bases). V dropped 5 bases and J dropped 5 bases, with 18 bases sitting between them. Per the germline V gene, CDR1 is SGHTA and CDR2 is FQGTGA. This CDR3 has 15 residues.

J is TRBJ2-6 and V is TRBV5-4, with D perhaps given as TRBD1 or TRBD2 (5 bases each). V was pared by 1 base and J by 0 bases, with 14 bases between. The length of the CDR3 is 18 residues. Looked up from germline, CDR1 is SGHNT and CDR2 is YYREEE (reference sequence). The CDR3 spells CASSLPGRGRSGANVLTF. The CDR3 coding sequence is TGTGCCAGCAGCTTGCCGGGCCGGGGCCGCTCTGGGGCCAACGTCCTGACTTTC. Using reference TRBV5-4 and TRBJ2-6 for the parts outside the CDR3, the full variable domain is ETGVTQSPTHLIKTRGQQVTLRCSSQSGHNTVSWYQQALGQGPQFIFQYYREEENGRGNFPPRFSGLQFPNYSSELNVNALELDDSALYLCASSLPGRGRSGANVLTFGAGSRLTVL.

V gene TRBV7-6 combines with J gene TRBJ2-3; 7 nucleotides align to TRBD1. Germline loops: CDR1 SGHVS, CDR2 FNYEAQ. This CDR3 region has 15 residues. V lost 5 bases, J lost 2 bases, and 7 bases stayed unmatched. The CDR3 region is CASSATGTDTDTQYF. CDR3 DNA sequence: TGTGCCAGCAGCGCCACCGGGACAGACACAGATACGCAGTATTTT.

This clonotype was seen once. V and J are TRBV20-1 and TRBJ2-7; D gene uncertain. The CDR3 loop spans 12 amino acids. With 6 bases removed from V and 5 bases from J, the gap between germline ends came to 14 bases. Germline values: CDR1 DFQATT, CDR2 SNEGSKA (reference sequence). The CDR3 protein is CSALKVAHEQYF. CDR3 DNA: TGCAGTGCCCTAAAGGTGGCGCACGAGCAGTACTTC.

This clonotype turned up a few times. This chain connects TRBV28 to TRBJ1-2; D remains unclear. Trimming removed 4 bases from V and 5 bases from J, with 20 bases in between. This CDR3 spans 16 amino acids. Germline lookup yields CDR1 MDHEN and CDR2 SYDVKM. CDR3 in DNA: TGTGCCAGCAGTTCGCTTGTCGAGACGAGCGTTTATGGCTACACCTTC. Translation: CASSSLVETSVYGYTF.